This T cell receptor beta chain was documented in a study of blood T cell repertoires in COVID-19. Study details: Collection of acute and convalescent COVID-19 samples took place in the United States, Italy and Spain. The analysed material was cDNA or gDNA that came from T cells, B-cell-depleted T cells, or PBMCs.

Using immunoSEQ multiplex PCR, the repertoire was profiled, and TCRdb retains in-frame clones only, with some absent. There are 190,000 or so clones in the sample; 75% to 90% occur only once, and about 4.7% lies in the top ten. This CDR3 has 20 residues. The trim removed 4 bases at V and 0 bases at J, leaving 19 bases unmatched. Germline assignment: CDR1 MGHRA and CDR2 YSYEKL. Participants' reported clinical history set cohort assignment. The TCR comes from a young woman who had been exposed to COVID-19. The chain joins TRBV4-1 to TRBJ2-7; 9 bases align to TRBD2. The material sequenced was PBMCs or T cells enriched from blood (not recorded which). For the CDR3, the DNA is TGCGCCAGCAGCCGAATCGACCCCGGACAGAGCGGGAGGAGCTCCTACGAGCAGTACTTC. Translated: CASSRIDPGQSGRSSYEQYF.